A selection of T cell receptor beta chains follows, all from one sample in a study of cytomegalovirus exposure and HLA in healthy donors. The table came from immunoSEQ multiplex PCR; TCRdb's copy has only in-frame clones and leaves some out. Among roughly 45,000 clones listed, less than 75% were seen once. Sequencing was performed on PBMCs. The receptors shown here come from a man aged 60 to 69 in good health and CMV-seropositive. Each CDR3 is given with its conserved first and last residue. The D gene is left open where the match is weak. Rows give clone size only sometimes, using once, few, many, or a class for an expanded clone.

TRBJ2-1	TRBV7-6	NA	TRBD1	CASSPRDRGPYNEQFF	TGTGCCAGCAGCCCTAGGGACAGGGGCCCCTACAATGAGCAGTTCTTC
TRBJ1-3	TRBV5-6	few	NA	CASQDYRVSGNTIYF	TGTGCCAGCCAAGATTACAGGGTCTCTGGAAACACCATATATTTT
TRBJ1-6	TRBV6-1	NA	TRBD1	CASSVPGQGATYNSPLHF	TGTGCCAGCAGTGTCCCGGGACAGGGGGCAACCTATAATTCACCCCTCCACTTT
TRBJ1-5	TRBV28	few	TRBD1	CASSRTGLGNQPQHF	TGTGCCAGCAGCAGGACAGGGCTGGGCAATCAGCCCCAGCATTTT
TRBJ2-1	TRBV9	NA	TRBD2	CASSVGKSGSGNEQFF	TGTGCCAGCAGCGTAGGAAAAAGCGGGAGTGGAAATGAGCAGTTCTTC
TRBJ2-7	TRBV19	NA	TRBD2	CASSGRGGAYEQYF	TGTGCCAGTAGTGGCCGGGGGGGCGCCTACGAGCAGTACTTC
TRBJ2-3	TRBV5-4	few	TRBD2	CASSFHSGASTDTQYF	TGTGCCAGCAGTTTTCACAGCGGGGCTAGCACAGATACGCAGTATTTT
TRBJ2-7	TRBV30	NA	NA	CARSGKMIYEQYF	TGTGCCCGTAGCGGAAAAATGATCTACGAGCAGTACTTC
TRBJ1-5	TRBV10-3	NA	NA	CAISESADTSGQPQHF	TGTGCCATCAGTGAGTCCGCAGATACCAGCGGTCAGCCCCAGCATTTT
TRBJ2-1	TRBV4-2	NA	NA	CASSQDLNSYNEQFF	TGTGCCAGCAGCCAAGATCTAAACTCCTACAATGAGCAGTTCTTC
TRBJ2-5	TRBV6-1	NA	NA	CASRVRLVGLETQYF	TGTGCCAGCAGGGTCCGGCTAGTTGGTTTGGAGACCCAGTACTTC
TRBJ1-2	TRBV7-2	NA	NA	CASSLEGILGGYTF	TGTGCCAGCAGCTTAGAGGGGATCTTGGGAGGCTACACCTTC
TRBJ1-2	TRBV7-2	NA	NA	CASSPSQGTYGYTF	TGTGCCAGCAGCCCATCTCAGGGGACCTATGGCTACACCTTC
TRBJ1-1	TRBV5-4	NA	NA	CASSSQGRNTEAFF	TGTGCCAGCAGCTCCCAGGGAAGGAACACTGAAGCTTTCTTT
TRBJ1-5	TRBV5-6	few	NA	CASSYWTADQPQHF	TGTGCCAGCAGCTACTGGACAGCTGATCAGCCCCAGCATTTT
TRBJ2-2	TRBV6-1	few	NA	CASRTGGKVTGELFF	TGTGCCAGCAGAACAGGAGGGAAGGTGACCGGGGAGCTGTTTTTT
TRBJ2-1	TRBV18	NA	NA	CASSPGQGNEQFF	TGTGCCAGCTCACCAGGGCAGGGCAATGAGCAGTTCTTC
TRBJ2-7	TRBV19	few	NA	CASSRVTGQSYEQYF	TGTGCCAGTAGTAGGGTCACAGGGCAGAGCTACGAGCAGTACTTC
TRBJ2-7	TRBV14	once	NA	CASSQSGYEQYF	TGTGCCAGCAGCCAATCAGGCTACGAGCAGTACTTC
TRBJ2-5	TRBV27	NA	TRBD1	CASSRGGTGEETQYF	TGTGCCAGCAGCCGGGGAGGGACAGGGGAAGAGACCCAGTACTTC
TRBJ2-7	TRBV6-5	NA	NA	CASSYFGGSTYEQYF	TGTGCCAGCAGTTACTTCGGCGGATCAACCTACGAGCAGTACTTC
TRBJ1-5	TRBV19	NA	NA	CASSPGRLGSNQPQHF	TGTGCCAGTAGTCCCGGCAGGTTAGGCAGCAATCAGCCCCAGCATTTT
TRBJ1-2	TRBV7-2	NA	NA	CASSLIGESVAKGYTF	TGTGCCAGCAGCTTAATTGGGGAGTCTGTAGCTAAAGGCTACACCTTC
TRBJ2-1	TRBV6-8	NA	TRBD1	CASSCRRQGRWNEQFF	TGTGCCAGCAGTTGCCGTCGACAGGGTAGATGGAATGAGCAGTTCTTC
TRBJ2-1	TRBV19	NA	TRBD2	CASSPLAGVINEQFF	TGTGCCAGTAGCCCATTAGCGGGAGTAATCAATGAGCAGTTCTTC
TRBJ2-5	TRBV6-5	NA	TRBD2	CASRLAGGQETQYF	TGTGCCAGCCGGCTAGCGGGAGGCCAAGAGACCCAGTACTTC
TRBJ2-1	TRBV6-6	NA	TRBD2	CASSSVWGTSLNEQFF	TGTGCCAGCAGTTCGGTGTGGGGGACTAGTCTGAATGAGCAGTTCTTC
TRBJ2-3	TRBV7-9	NA	NA	CASSLDGSWADTQYF	TGTGCCAGCAGCTTAGACGGGAGTTGGGCAGATACGCAGTATTTT
TRBJ2-7	TRBV30	NA	TRBD1	CAWRGQGKAYEQYF	TGTGCCTGGAGGGGACAGGGGAAAGCCTACGAGCAGTACTTC
TRBJ2-1	TRBV7-2	NA	TRBD1	CASSLVGGQGVGNEQFF	TGTGCCAGCAGCTTAGTAGGCGGGCAGGGGGTCGGGAATGAGCAGTTCTTC
TRBJ1-6	TRBV5-6	few	NA	CASSLTRDSPLHF	TGTGCCAGCAGCTTGACGCGTGATTCACCCCTCCACTTT
TRBJ1-4	TRBV15	NA	NA	CATSRAYRRGGGEKLFF	TGTGCCACCAGCAGAGCGTATCGTAGGGGCGGGGGTGAAAAACTGTTTTTT
TRBJ2-7	TRBV11-1	NA	TRBD1	CASSLGQGAGEQYF	TGTGCCAGCAGCTTGGGACAGGGGGCGGGTGAGCAGTACTTC
TRBJ2-3	TRBV5-1	NA	NA	CASSLTGYSADTQYF	TGCGCCAGCAGCTTGACAGGGTATAGCGCAGATACGCAGTATTTT
TRBJ2-3	TRBV6-4	NA	TRBD1	CASSPTGEGDTQYF	TGTGCCAGCAGTCCCACAGGGGAAGGAGATACGCAGTATTTT
TRBJ2-1	TRBV7-9	NA	TRBD2	CASSPHGGLAGVNNEQFF	TGTGCCAGCAGCCCCCATGGGGGACTAGCGGGAGTTAACAATGAGCAGTTCTTC
TRBJ2-3	TRBV7-6	NA	NA	CASSLGDQIDTQYF	TGTGCCAGCAGCTTGGGAGACCAAATAGATACGCAGTATTTT
TRBJ2-1	TRBV7-3	few	TRBD2	CASRKGLAGDNEQFF	TGTGCCAGCAGGAAGGGACTAGCGGGAGACAATGAGCAGTTCTTC
TRBJ2-3	TRBV7-2	NA	NA	CASSPAGSSTDTQYF	TGTGCCAGCAGCCCAGCGGGCTCTAGCACAGATACGCAGTATTTT
TRBJ2-3	TRBV10-3	NA	TRBD2	CAATGGSTDTQYF	TGTGCCGCTACGGGGGGAAGCACAGATACGCAGTATTTT
TRBJ2-1	TRBV6-6	NA	NA	CASSYRRGNEQFF	TGTGCCAGCAGTTACCGCCGGGGCAATGAGCAGTTCTTC
TRBJ2-7	TRBV11-1	NA	TRBD1	CASSSYRDRGYEQYF	TGTGCCAGCAGCTCATACCGGGACAGGGGTTACGAGCAGTACTTC
TRBJ2-7	TRBV5-6	few	TRBD1	CASSFWDSLYEQYF	TGTGCCAGCAGCTTTTGGGACAGCCTCTACGAGCAGTACTTC
TRBJ1-5	TRBV18	NA	NA	CASSPASNQPQHF	TGTGCCAGCTCACCAGCGAGCAATCAGCCCCAGCATTTT
TRBJ2-1	TRBV6-5	NA	NA	CASSYSPTNGQQFF	TGTGCCAGCAGTTACTCTCCGACCAATGGGCAGCAGTTCTTC
TRBJ2-6	TRBV5-1	NA	NA	CASRQGNGANVLTF	TGCGCCAGCAGGCAGGGTAACGGGGCCAACGTCCTGACTTTC
TRBJ1-3	TRBV4-3	NA	TRBD1	CASSQDHRDSSGNTIYF	TGCGCCAGCAGCCAAGATCACCGGGACAGTTCTGGAAACACCATATATTTT
TRBJ2-3	TRBV10-1	NA	NA	CASSATITDTQYF	TGCGCCAGCAGTGCCACTATCACAGATACGCAGTATTTT
TRBJ1-2	TRBV7-2	once	NA	CASSLESTGLYGYTF	TGTGCCAGCAGCTTAGAATCTACAGGTCTCTATGGCTACACCTTC
TRBJ1-5	TRBV7-2	NA	TRBD1	CASSSSRDRGPSAAQHF	TGTGCCAGCAGCTCATCCCGGGACAGGGGACCATCAGCGGCCCAGCATTTT
TRBJ2-6	TRBV13	NA	TRBD1	CASRRLPGQRASGANVLTF	TGTGCCAGCAGACGATTGCCGGGACAGCGCGCCTCTGGGGCCAACGTCCTGACTTTC
TRBJ1-5	TRBV6-5	NA	NA	CASRRGRDQPQHF	TGTGCCAGCAGGAGAGGGAGGGATCAGCCCCAGCATTTT
TRBJ2-6	TRBV7-8	NA	NA	CASSPNQGLWSGANVLTF	TGTGCCAGCAGCCCGAACCAGGGGTTGTGGTCTGGGGCCAACGTCCTGACTTTC
TRBJ2-1	TRBV2	NA	TRBD1	CASSDGDRTSYNEQFF	TGTGCCAGCAGTGATGGGGACAGGACCTCCTACAATGAGCAGTTCTTC
TRBJ2-7	TRBV29-1	NA	TRBD1	CSAGTDLPYEQYF	TGCAGCGCTGGGACAGACCTACCCTACGAGCAGTACTTC
TRBJ1-4	TRBV7-6	NA	NA	CASSSGLINEKLFF	TGTGCCAGCAGCTCGGGACTTATTAATGAAAAACTGTTTTTT